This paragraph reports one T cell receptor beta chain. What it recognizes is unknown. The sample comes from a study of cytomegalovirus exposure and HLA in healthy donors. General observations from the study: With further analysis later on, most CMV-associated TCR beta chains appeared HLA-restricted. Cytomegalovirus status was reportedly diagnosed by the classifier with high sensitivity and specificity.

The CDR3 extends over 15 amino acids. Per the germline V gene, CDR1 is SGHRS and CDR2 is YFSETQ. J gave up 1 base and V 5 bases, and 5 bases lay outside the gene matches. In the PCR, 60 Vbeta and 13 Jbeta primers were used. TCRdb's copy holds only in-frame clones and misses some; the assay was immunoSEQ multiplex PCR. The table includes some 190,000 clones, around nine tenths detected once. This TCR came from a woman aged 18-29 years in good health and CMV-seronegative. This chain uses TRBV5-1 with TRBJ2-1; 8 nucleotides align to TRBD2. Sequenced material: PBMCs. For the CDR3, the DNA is TGCGCCAGCAGGACGACGGGAGGGTCCTACAATGAGCAGTTCTTC. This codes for CASRTTGGSYNEQFF.